The sequence of this T cell receptor (beta chain) was determined in a study of T cell responses to AZD1222 COVID-19 vaccine. Broader study findings: Clonal diversity may have been underestimated in mostly white British donors. Just a handful of AZD1222 recipients were seropositive at baseline. Across spike, vaccine-associated CD4 TCRs were found, dominant at 160-218 and 743-854.

In the case of this clone: Its antigen is not identified.

TCRdb's copy holds only in-frame clones and misses some; the assay was immunoSEQ multiplex PCR. The table shows more than 95,000 clones, with about nine tenths occurring only once. This specimen was peripheral blood, taken on day 0 of AZD1222 vaccination. The clonotype was recovered from an adult in good health.

CDR3 sequence reads: CASSDRGPYEQYF. CDR3 in DNA: TGTGCCAGCTCAGACAGGGGGCCCTACGAGCAGTACTTC. The genes are TRBV18 and TRBJ2-7; 10 bases line up with TRBD1. CDR3 length equals 13 residues. V lost 5 bases to trimming and J lost 2 bases; unmatched junction nucleotides: 0. Germline lookup yields CDR1 KGHSH and CDR2 LQKENI. The entire variable domain, with the rest obtained from reference TRBV18 and TRBJ2-7, is as follows: NAGVMQNPRHLVRRRGQEARLRCSPMKGHSHVYWYRQLPEEGLKFMVYLQKENIIDESGMPKERFSAEFPKEGPSILRIQQVVRGDSAAYFCASSDRGPYEQYFGPGTRLTVT.